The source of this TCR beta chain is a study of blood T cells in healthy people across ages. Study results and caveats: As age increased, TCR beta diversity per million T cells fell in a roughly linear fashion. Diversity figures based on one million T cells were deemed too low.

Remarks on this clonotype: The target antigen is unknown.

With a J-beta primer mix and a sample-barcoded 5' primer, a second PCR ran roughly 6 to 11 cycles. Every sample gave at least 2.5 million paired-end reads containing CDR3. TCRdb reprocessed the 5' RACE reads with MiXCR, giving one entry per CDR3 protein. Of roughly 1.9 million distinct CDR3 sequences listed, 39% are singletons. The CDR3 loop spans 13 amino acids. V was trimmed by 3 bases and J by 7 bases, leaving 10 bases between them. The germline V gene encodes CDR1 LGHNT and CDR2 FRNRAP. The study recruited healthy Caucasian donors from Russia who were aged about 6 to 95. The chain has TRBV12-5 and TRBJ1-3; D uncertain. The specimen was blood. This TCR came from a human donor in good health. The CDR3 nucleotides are TGTGCTAGTGGTTTCGAGGGTCGGAACACCATATATTTT. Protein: CASGFEGRNTIYF.